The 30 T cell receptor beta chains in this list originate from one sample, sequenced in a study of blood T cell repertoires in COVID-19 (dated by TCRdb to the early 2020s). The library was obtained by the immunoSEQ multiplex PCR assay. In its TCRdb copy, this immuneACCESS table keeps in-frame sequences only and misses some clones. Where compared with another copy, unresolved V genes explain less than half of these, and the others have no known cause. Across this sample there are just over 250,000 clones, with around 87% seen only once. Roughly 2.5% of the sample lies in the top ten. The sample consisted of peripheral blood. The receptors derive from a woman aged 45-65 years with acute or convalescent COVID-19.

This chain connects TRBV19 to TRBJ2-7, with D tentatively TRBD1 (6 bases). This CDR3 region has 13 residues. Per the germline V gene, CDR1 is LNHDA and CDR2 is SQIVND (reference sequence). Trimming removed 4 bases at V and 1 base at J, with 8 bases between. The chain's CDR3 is CASSRDTSYEQYF. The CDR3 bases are TGTGCCAGTAGTAGGGACACGTCCTACGAGCAGTACTTC.

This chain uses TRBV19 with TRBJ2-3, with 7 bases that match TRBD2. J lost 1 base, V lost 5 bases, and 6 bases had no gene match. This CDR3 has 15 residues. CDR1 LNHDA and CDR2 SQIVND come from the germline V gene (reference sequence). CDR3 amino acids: CASSEGTSGTDTQYF. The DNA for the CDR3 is TGTGCCAGTAGTGAAGGCACTAGCGGCACAGATACGCAGTATTTT. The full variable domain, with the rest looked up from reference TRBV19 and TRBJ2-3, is DGGITQSPKYLFRKEGQNVTLSCEQNLNHDAMYWYRQDPGQGLRLIYYSQIVNDFQKGDIAEGYSVSREKKESFPLTVTSAQKNPTAFYLCASSEGTSGTDTQYFGPGTRLTVL.

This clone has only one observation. CDR3: CASSEDPGGDSPLHF. In DNA form, the CDR3 reads TGTGCCAGCAGTGAAGACCCGGGGGGAGATTCACCCCTCCACTTT. This chain uses TRBV2 with TRBJ1-6, with TRBD1 as a possible D gene (5 bases). Deletions cut 1 base from V and 8 bases from J, with 12 bases between. This CDR3 has 15 residues. Germline CDR1 is SNHLY and CDR2 is FYNNEI.

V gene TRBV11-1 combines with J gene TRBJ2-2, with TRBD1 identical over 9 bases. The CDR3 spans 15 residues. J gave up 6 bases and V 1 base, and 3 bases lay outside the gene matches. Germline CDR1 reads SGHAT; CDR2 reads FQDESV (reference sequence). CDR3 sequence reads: CASSLVYRGPGELFF. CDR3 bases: TGTGCCAGCAGCTTAGTTTACAGGGGGCCCGGGGAGCTGTTTTTT.

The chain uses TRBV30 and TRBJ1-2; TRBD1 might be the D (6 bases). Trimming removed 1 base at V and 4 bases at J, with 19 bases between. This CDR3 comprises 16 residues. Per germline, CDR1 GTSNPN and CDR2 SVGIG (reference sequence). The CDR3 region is CAWSGTYRARFYGYTF. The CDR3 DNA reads TGTGCCTGGAGTGGGACTTACAGGGCCCGATTCTATGGCTACACCTTC.

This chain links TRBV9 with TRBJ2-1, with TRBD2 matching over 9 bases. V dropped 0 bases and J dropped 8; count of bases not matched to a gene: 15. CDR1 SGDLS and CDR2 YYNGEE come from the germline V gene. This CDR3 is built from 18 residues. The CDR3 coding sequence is TGTGCCAGCAGCGTAGTAGCGGGGTGGGGGACTAGCTCGGATGAGCAGTTCTTC. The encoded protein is CASSVVAGWGTSSDEQFF.

CDR3 sequence: CASNPREGGRLSYNEQFF. The CDR3 DNA reads as TGTGCCAGCAATCCCCGGGAGGGCGGGAGGTTATCCTACAATGAGCAGTTCTTC. The chain has TRBV25-1 and TRBJ2-1; 8 bases fit TRBD2. The CDR3 contains 18 residues. Trimming removed 7 bases from V and 1 base from J; junction bases left unmatched: 15. The germline CDR1 and CDR2 sequences are MGHDK and SYGVNS.

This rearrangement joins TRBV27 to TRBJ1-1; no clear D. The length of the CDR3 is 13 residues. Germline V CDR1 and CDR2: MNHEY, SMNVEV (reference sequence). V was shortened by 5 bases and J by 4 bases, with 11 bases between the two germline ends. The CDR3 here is CASSRPEGTEAFF. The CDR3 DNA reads TGTGCCAGCAGTCGTCCGGAGGGCACTGAAGCTTTCTTT.

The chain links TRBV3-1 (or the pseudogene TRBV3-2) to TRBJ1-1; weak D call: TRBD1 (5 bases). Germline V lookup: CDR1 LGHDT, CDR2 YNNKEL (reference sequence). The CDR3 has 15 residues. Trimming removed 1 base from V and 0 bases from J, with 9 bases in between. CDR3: CASSQVAGMNTEAFF. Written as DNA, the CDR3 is TGTGCCAGCAGCCAAGTCGCAGGGATGAACACTGAAGCTTTCTTT.

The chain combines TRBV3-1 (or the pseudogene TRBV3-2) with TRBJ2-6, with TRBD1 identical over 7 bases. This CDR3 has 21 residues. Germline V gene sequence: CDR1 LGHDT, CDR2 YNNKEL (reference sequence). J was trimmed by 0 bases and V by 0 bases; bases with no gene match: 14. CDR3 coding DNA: TGTGCCAGCAGCCAAGAGCCAAGATTTGACAGGGCCAGCTCTGGGGCCAACGTCCTGACTTTC. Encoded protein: CASSQEPRFDRASSGANVLTF.

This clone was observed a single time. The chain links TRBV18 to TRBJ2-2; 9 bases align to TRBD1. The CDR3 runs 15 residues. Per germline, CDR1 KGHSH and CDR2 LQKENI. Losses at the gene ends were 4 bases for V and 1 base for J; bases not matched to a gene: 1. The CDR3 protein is CASSRDRENTGELFF. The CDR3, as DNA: TGTGCCAGCTCACGGGACAGGGAGAACACCGGGGAGCTGTTTTTT.

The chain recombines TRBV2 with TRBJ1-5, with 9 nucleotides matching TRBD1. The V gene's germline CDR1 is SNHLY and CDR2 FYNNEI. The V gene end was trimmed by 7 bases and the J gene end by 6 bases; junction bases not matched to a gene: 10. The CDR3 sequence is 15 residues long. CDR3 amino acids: CASTPMGDRAQPQHF. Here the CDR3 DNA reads TGTGCCAGCACTCCAATGGGGGACAGGGCTCAGCCCCAGCATTTT.

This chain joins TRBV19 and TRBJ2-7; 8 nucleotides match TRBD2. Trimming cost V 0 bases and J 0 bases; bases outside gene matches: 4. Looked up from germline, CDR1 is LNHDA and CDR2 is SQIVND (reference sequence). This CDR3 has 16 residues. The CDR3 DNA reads TGTGCCAGTAGTATAGATCCCAGCGGGAGCTCCTACGAGCAGTACTTC. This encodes CASSIDPSGSSYEQYF.

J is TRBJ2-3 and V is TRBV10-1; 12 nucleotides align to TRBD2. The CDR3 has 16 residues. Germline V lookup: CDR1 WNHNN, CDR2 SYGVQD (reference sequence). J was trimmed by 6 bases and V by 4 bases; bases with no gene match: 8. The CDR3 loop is CASSVRLAGADDTQYF. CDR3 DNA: TGCGCCAGCAGTGTTAGACTAGCGGGAGCCGATGATACGCAGTATTTT.

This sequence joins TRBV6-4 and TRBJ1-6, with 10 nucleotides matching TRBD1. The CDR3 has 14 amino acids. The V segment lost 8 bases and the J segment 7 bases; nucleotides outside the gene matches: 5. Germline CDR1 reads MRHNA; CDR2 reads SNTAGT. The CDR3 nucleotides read TGTGCCAGCGTTACGGGACAGGGGAATTCACCCCTCCACTTT. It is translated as CASVTGQGNSPLHF.

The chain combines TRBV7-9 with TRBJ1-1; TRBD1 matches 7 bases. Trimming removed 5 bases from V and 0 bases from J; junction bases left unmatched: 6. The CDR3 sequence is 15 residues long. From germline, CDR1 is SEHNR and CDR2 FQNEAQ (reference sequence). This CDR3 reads CASSPPGGLNTEAFF. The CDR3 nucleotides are TGTGCCAGCAGCCCCCCAGGGGGGCTGAACACTGAAGCTTTCTTT.

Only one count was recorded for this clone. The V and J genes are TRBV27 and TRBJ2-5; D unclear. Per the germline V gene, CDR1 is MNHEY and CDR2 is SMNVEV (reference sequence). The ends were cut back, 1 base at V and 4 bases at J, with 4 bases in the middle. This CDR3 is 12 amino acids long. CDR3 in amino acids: CASSLLSETQYF. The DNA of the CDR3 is TGTGCCAGCAGTTTATTATCAGAGACCCAGTACTTC.

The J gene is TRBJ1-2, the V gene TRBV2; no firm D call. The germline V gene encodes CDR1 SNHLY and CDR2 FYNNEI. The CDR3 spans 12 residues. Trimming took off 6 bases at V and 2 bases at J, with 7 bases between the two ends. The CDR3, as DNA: TGTGCCAGCAGCGCCGAGAACTATGGCTACACCTTC. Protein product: CASSAENYGYTF. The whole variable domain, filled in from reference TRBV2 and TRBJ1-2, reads EPEVTQTPSHQVTQMGQEVILRCVPISNHLYFYWYRQILGQKVEFLVSFYNNEISEKSEIFDDQFSVERPDGSNFTLKIRSTKLEDSAMYFCASSAENYGYTFGSGTRLTVV.

CDR3 in amino acids: CASSRSGTGGHEQYF. The CDR3 region has the DNA TGTGCCAGCAGTCGGTCGGGGACAGGGGGCCACGAGCAGTACTTC. This chain uses TRBV6-5 with TRBJ2-7; 12 bases are a match to TRBD1. Germline CDR1 and CDR2: MNHEY and SVGAGI. The J segment lost 5 bases and the V segment lost 5 bases, leaving 7 bases of the junction unmatched. The CDR3 has 15 residues.

The CDR3 here is CASSLELARETQYF. CDR3 bases: TGTGCCAGCAGCTTGGAGCTAGCCAGAGAGACCCAGTACTTC. This chain links TRBV5-4 with TRBJ2-5; D might be TRBD2 (5 bases). Germline-derived CDR1 and CDR2 are SGHNT and YYREEE (reference sequence). V lost 0 bases and J lost 4, with 10 bases in between. There are 14 residues in the CDR3. The full variable domain, with the rest looked up from reference TRBV5-4 and TRBJ2-5, is ETGVTQSPTHLIKTRGQQVTLRCSSQSGHNTVSWYQQALGQGPQFIFQYYREEENGRGNFPPRFSGLQFPNYSSELNVNALELDDSALYLCASSLELARETQYFGPGTRLLVL.

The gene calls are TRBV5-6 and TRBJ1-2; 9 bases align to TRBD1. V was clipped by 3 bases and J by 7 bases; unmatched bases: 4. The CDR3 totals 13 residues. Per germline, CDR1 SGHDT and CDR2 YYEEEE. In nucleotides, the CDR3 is TGTGCCAGCAGCTATACAGGGGGCCTTGGCTACACCTTC. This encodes CASSYTGGLGYTF.

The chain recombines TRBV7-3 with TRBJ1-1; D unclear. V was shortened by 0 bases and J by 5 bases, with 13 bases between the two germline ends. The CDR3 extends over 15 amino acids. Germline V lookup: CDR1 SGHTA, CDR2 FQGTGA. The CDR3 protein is CASSLTPESGTEAFF. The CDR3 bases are TGTGCCAGCAGCTTAACCCCGGAGAGTGGAACTGAAGCTTTCTTT.

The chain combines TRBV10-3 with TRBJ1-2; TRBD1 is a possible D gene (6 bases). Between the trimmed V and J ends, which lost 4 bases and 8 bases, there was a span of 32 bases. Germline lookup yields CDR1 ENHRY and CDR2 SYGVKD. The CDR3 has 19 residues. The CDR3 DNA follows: TGTGCCATCAGTGCGGGGGGCGGGGGCACGAAGACTACTATTCTCGGCTACACCTTC. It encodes CAISAGGGGTKTTILGYTF.

CDR3 protein: CASSLWGQARDTQYF. The CDR3 DNA is TGTGCCAGCAGTTTATGGGGACAGGCTCGAGATACGCAGTATTTT. This chain links TRBV28 with TRBJ2-3; 8 bases map to TRBD1. The CDR3 is 15 amino acids. J lost 5 bases, V lost 0 bases, and 4 bases had no gene match. In germline, CDR1 is MDHEN, CDR2 SYDVKM.

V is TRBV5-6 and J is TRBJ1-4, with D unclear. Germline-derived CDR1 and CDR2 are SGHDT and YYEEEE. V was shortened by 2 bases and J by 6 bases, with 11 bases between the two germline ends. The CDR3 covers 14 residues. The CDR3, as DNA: TGTGCCAGCAGCTTCAGAGGGAGGGATGAAAAACTGTTTTTT. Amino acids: CASSFRGRDEKLFF.

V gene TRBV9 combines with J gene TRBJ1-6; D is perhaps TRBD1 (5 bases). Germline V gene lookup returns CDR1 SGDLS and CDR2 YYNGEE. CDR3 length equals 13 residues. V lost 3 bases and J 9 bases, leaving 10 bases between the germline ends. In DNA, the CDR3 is TGTGCCAGCAGCGCGGGGGGGGTTTCACCCCTCCACTTT. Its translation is CASSAGGVSPLHF.

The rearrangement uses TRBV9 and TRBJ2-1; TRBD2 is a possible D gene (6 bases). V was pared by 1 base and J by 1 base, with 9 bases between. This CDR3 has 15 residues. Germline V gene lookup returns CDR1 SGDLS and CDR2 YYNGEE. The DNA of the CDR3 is TGTGCCAGCAGCGTAATGGCGGGGTCCTACAATGAGCAGTTCTTC. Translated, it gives CASSVMAGSYNEQFF.

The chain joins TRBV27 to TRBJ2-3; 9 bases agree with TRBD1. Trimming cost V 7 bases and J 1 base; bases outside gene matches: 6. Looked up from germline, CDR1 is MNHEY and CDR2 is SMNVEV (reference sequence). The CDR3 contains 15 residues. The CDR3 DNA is TGTGCCAGCACCGCTACAGGGGGCGGCACAGATACGCAGTATTTT. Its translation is CASTATGGGTDTQYF.

The CDR3 sequence: CASRGGNFSETQYF. CDR3 DNA: TGCGCCAGCAGGGGGGGGAATTTCTCAGAGACCCAGTACTTC. The chain has TRBV10-1 and TRBJ2-5, with TRBD2 matching over 7 bases. The CDR3 sequence is 14 residues long. Trimming took 6 bases from V and 4 from J; bases not matched to a gene: 8. The germline V gene has CDR1 WNHNN and CDR2 SYGVQD (reference sequence).

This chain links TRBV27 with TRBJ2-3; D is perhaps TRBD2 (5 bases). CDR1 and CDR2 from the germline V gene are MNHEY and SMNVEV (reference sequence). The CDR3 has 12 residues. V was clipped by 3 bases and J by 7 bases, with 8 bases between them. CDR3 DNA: TGTGCCAGCAGTTTGAGGGATCATACGCAGTATTTT. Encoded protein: CASSLRDHTQYF.